The present entry profiles one T cell receptor beta chain with its context. Its antigen is as yet unknown. The sample is drawn from a study of T cells after yellow fever vaccination. Across the study: Where fractions had low cell numbers, libraries were prepared from them with the SMART-Seq v4 Ultra Low Input RNA kit. Study results and limitations: Weaker overall, the secondary response nonetheless peaked faster (day 5 versus 15). Once the booster was given, most primary-vaccination clones reappeared, at just under 98% for CD4 and around 90% for CD8.

In making TCR cDNA, 5'RACE template switching added a universal primer site and UMIs to it. TCRdb independently ran MiXCR on the 5' RACE reads; one entry per CDR3 protein. The sample carries about 630,000 distinct CDR3 sequences, around an eighth recorded once. The CDR3 loop spans 15 amino acids. Germline V gene data show CDR1 as SGHTA and CDR2 as FQGNSA. Trimming took 4 bases from V and 2 from J, leaving 12 bases between them. The sequencing used PBMCs, collected on the day of the yellow fever booster vaccination. This rearrangement joins TRBV7-2 to TRBJ2-1, with unresolved D. The source is a man aged 25 to 45 who received the YFV17D yellow fever vaccine. The CDR3 here is CASSSPTRAYNEQFF. CDR3 bases: TGTGCCAGCAGCTCCCCGACTCGTGCCTACAATGAGCAGTTCTTC. Full variable domain (outside the CDR3, taken from reference TRBV7-2 and TRBJ2-1): GAGVSQSPSNKVTEKGKDVELRCDPISGHTALYWYRQSLGQGLEFLIYFQGNSAPDKSGLPSDRFSAERTGGSVSTLTIQRTQQEDSAVYLCASSSPTRAYNEQFFGPGTRLTVL.